Each of the 29 T cell receptor beta chains below was sequenced from the same sample in a study of OX40 agonist ivuxolimab in advanced cancers. Receptor libraries were prepared by the immunoSEQ multiplex PCR assay. The clones in this table, taken by TCRdb from immuneACCESS, are in-frame only. Not every clone is retained; where verified, under half of the shortfall comes from an unresolved V gene, and the cause of the rest is unknown. The sample table records about 98,000 clones; 90% to 95% of these occur just once. The ten largest clones represent about 0.27% of the sample. The sample here was CD4+ or CD8+ T cells sorted from blood, taken in a trial of the OX40 agonist ivuxolimab. Receptors were obtained from an adult with an advanced solid tumor such as melanoma, head and neck, liver or kidney cancer.

V is TRBV7-9 and J is TRBJ2-3; 7 nucleotides match TRBD2. V shed 3 bases and J 4 bases; nucleotides not matched to a gene: 1. CDR1 and CDR2 (germline): SEHNR, FQNEAQ (reference sequence). This CDR3 is built from 13 residues. Here the CDR3 reads CASSLGGSDTQYF. The CDR3 DNA sequence: TGTGCCAGCAGCTTGGGAGGGTCAGATACGCAGTATTTT.

The genes are TRBV11-2 and TRBJ1-1; D is unclear. Trimming took 5 bases from V and 10 from J, leaving 14 bases between them. The CDR3 extends over 12 amino acids. The germline gives CDR1 SGHAT, CDR2 FQNNGV. The CDR3 coding sequence is TGTGCCAGCAGCCCCACGAGCGGGAGAGCTTTCTTT. Protein sequence: CASSPTSGRAFF.

V usage is TRBV9 and J usage is TRBJ2-3; the D is unclear. This CDR3 is built from 14 residues. Germline V gene data show CDR1 as SGDLS and CDR2 as YYNGEE. V was clipped by 0 bases and J by 0 bases, with 5 bases between them. CDR3 loop: CASSVGGSTDTQYF. The CDR3 DNA reads as TGTGCCAGCAGCGTAGGGGGTAGCACAGATACGCAGTATTTT.

V and J are TRBV11-3 and TRBJ2-2; unclear D gene. The V gene lost 5 bases and the J gene lost 5 bases, with 12 bases spanning the gap. CDR3 size: 14 residues. Per the germline V gene, CDR1 is SGHNT and CDR2 is YENEEA. The CDR3 here is CASSPGLGTGELFF. The CDR3, as DNA: TGTGCCAGCAGCCCCGGGTTGGGGACCGGGGAGCTGTTTTTT.

The count of this clone is one. This chain links TRBV6-5 with TRBJ2-2; D is ambiguous. V dropped 5 bases and J dropped 7 bases, with 11 bases sitting between them. The V gene's germline CDR1 is MNHEY and CDR2 SVGAGI. The CDR3 consists of 13 residues. The CDR3, as DNA: TGTGCCAGCAGTCTAATAGTGGTCGGGGAGCTGTTTTTT. Translating gives CASSLIVVGELFF.

This chain connects TRBV28 to TRBJ1-5; D is perhaps TRBD1 (6 bases). V was trimmed by 2 bases and J by 5 bases, leaving 13 bases between them. Germline V lookup: CDR1 MDHEN, CDR2 SYDVKM. This CDR3 region has 15 residues. CDR3 protein: CASSLGIRGDQPQHF. CDR3 nucleotides: TGTGCCAGCAGTTTAGGGATTAGGGGGGATCAGCCCCAGCATTTT.

The V gene is TRBV28, the J gene TRBJ2-1; D is tentatively TRBD1 or TRBD2 (5 bases each). Germline CDR1 reads MDHEN; CDR2 reads SYDVKM. The CDR3 contains 12 residues. V dropped 5 bases and J dropped 6 bases, with 8 bases sitting between them. The CDR3 region is CASSGTRNEQFF. CDR3 bases: TGTGCCAGCAGTGGGACCCGCAATGAGCAGTTCTTC.

This chain links TRBV21-1 with TRBJ1-1; the table's D call TRBD1 went unverified against the DNA. TRBV21-1 is a pseudogene. The CDR3 totals 12 residues. CDR3 in amino acids: CASSGRTGRAFF. The CDR3 DNA sequence: TGTGCCAGCAGCGGCCGGACAGGGAGAGCTTTCTTT.

This rearrangement joins TRBV2 to TRBJ1-4; no reliable D call. V shed 2 bases and J shed 8 bases, with 24 bases lying between them. The germline gives CDR1 SNHLY, CDR2 FYNNEI. This CDR3 is 18 amino acids long. CDR3 residues: CASSEIVFSNGLREKLFF. CDR3 in DNA: TGTGCCAGCAGTGAAATCGTATTTAGTAACGGTCTTAGGGAAAAACTGTTTTTT.

Only one count was recorded for this clone. The chain links TRBV5-1 to TRBJ1-5; 7 positions match TRBD1. The J segment lost 8 bases and the V segment lost 0 bases, leaving 8 bases of the junction unmatched. The CDR3 spans 15 residues. Germline CDR1 reads SGHRS; CDR2 reads YFSETQ. CDR3 DNA sequence: TGCGCCAGCAGCTTGGAGGGGGCCGGGACTGAGCCCCAGCATTTT. Protein sequence: CASSLEGAGTEPQHF.

The V and J genes are TRBV5-4 and TRBJ2-7, with D unresolved. This CDR3 has 12 amino acids. The germline V and J ends were trimmed by 3 bases and 2 bases, with 6 bases remaining between them. Germline CDR1 SGHNT, CDR2 YYREEE (reference sequence). In DNA form, the CDR3 reads TGTGCCAGCAGCTGGGAAACCTACGAGCAGTACTTC. This translates into CASSWETYEQYF.

This chain connects TRBV5-4 to TRBJ1-1; 8 positions match TRBD1. The germline CDR1 and CDR2 sequences are SGHNT and YYREEE (reference sequence). The CDR3 covers 15 residues. Trimming at V came to 4 bases and at J to 1 base, leaving 6 bases not matched to a gene. CDR3 protein: CASSTPDRGNTEAFF. CDR3 bases: TGTGCCAGCAGCACCCCCGACAGGGGGAACACTGAAGCTTTCTTT. Variable domain in full (rest from reference TRBV5-4 and TRBJ1-1): ETGVTQSPTHLIKTRGQQVTLRCSSQSGHNTVSWYQQALGQGPQFIFQYYREEENGRGNFPPRFSGLQFPNYSSELNVNALELDDSALYLCASSTPDRGNTEAFFGQGTRLTVV.

The rearrangement uses TRBV6-5 and TRBJ2-3; 9 bases fit TRBD2. V shed 8 bases, J shed 2 bases, and the junction held 5 bases outside the gene matches. The germline V gene has CDR1 MNHEY and CDR2 SVGAGI. This CDR3 is built from 14 residues. Here the CDR3 reads CASQAGGFTDTQYF. CDR3 nucleotide sequence: TGTGCCAGCCAAGCGGGGGGCTTCACAGATACGCAGTATTTT.

The chain is built from TRBV7-8 and TRBJ1-5, with D perhaps matching TRBD1 (5 bases). V lost 3 bases, J lost 3 bases, and 6 bases lay in between. This CDR3 comprises 13 residues. Per the germline V gene, CDR1 is SGHVS and CDR2 is FQNEAQ. CDR3 bases: TGTGCCAGCAGCTTCGGACACAATCAGCCCCAGCATTTT. This translates into CASSFGHNQPQHF.

The CDR3 protein is CASSRGGVNIQYF. In DNA form, the CDR3 reads TGTGCCAGCAGCCGAGGGGGGGTAAACATTCAGTACTTC. V gene TRBV5-6 combines with J gene TRBJ2-4; possible D gene TRBD2, 7 bases. CDR3 length: 13 residues. CDR1 is SGHDT and CDR2 is YYEEEE in the germline V gene. V lost 4 bases and J 6 bases, leaving 11 bases between the germline ends.

V usage is TRBV4-1 and J usage is TRBJ1-5; the D gene is possibly TRBD1 (6 bases). Per germline, CDR1 MGHRA and CDR2 YSYEKL. The V end lost 1 base, the J end lost 5 bases, and 18 bases lay between the germline ends. CDR3 length: 17 amino acids. The CDR3 here is CASSQVSYMGAHQPQHF. The CDR3 DNA reads TGCGCCAGCAGCCAAGTAAGCTACATGGGGGCCCATCAGCCCCAGCATTTT.

The V gene is TRBV6-1, the J gene TRBJ2-4, with 8 bases lining up with TRBD1. V was clipped by 2 bases and J by 5 bases; unmatched bases: 2. The CDR3 spans 14 residues. Germline loops: CDR1 MNHNS, CDR2 SASEGT. CDR3 nucleotides: TGTGCCAGCAGTGAAACGACAGGGGAAAACATTCAGTACTTC. Translating gives CASSETTGENIQYF.

This rearrangement joins TRBV12-5 to TRBJ2-2; 7 bases are a match to TRBD1. The CDR3 covers 16 residues. V gave up 0 bases and J gave up 1 base; unmatched junction bases: 2. The germline V gene encodes CDR1 LGHNT and CDR2 FRNRAP. This chain's CDR3 is CASGLVQGWNTGELFF. CDR3 bases: TGTGCTAGTGGTTTGGTACAGGGGTGGAACACCGGGGAGCTGTTTTTT.

This clone appeared once. This chain joins TRBV28 and TRBJ1-5; D is ambiguous. V lost 7 bases, J lost 2 bases, and 15 bases lay in between. This CDR3 has 15 residues. Germline CDR1 is MDHEN and CDR2 is SYDVKM. The CDR3: CASNSRVLGNQPQHF. DNA for the CDR3: TGTGCCAGCAATTCCCGGGTCTTGGGCAATCAGCCCCAGCATTTT.

The V call is TRBV2, the J call TRBJ1-5; unclear D gene. This CDR3 is built from 13 residues. CDR1 is SNHLY, CDR2 FYNNEI, per germline. The germline V and J ends were trimmed by 8 bases and 3 bases, with 11 bases remaining between them. The CDR3 DNA sequence: TGTGCCAGCGAAATGGGTAACAATCAGCCCCAGCATTTT. As protein: CASEMGNNQPQHF. Looking up the rest from reference TRBV2 and TRBJ1-5 gives the full variable domain: EPEVTQTPSHQVTQMGQEVILRCVPISNHLYFYWYRQILGQKVEFLVSFYNNEISEKSEIFDDQFSVERPDGSNFTLKIRSTKLEDSAMYFCASEMGNNQPQHFGDGTRLSIL.

The chain combines TRBV2 with TRBJ1-4; D gene unclear. The ends were cut back, 4 bases at V and 4 bases at J, with 10 bases in the middle. CDR3 length equals 14 residues. The germline V gene encodes CDR1 SNHLY and CDR2 FYNNEI. The CDR3 region is CASSASWSNEKLFF. DNA for the CDR3: TGTGCCAGCAGTGCGTCATGGAGTAATGAAAAACTGTTTTTT.

This clone was detected once. The chain is built from TRBV6-5 and TRBJ2-1; 7 bases map to TRBD2. Germline V gene lookup returns CDR1 MNHEY and CDR2 SVGAGI. Trimming at V came to 2 bases and at J to 5 bases, leaving 3 bases not matched to a gene. CDR3 length equals 14 residues. CDR3 residues: CASSYLAAHNEQFF. CDR3 in DNA: TGTGCCAGCAGTTACCTAGCGGCCCACAATGAGCAGTTCTTC.

J is TRBJ1-4 and V is TRBV6-5; the D is unclear. The V end was cut by 0 bases, the J end by 5 bases, with 4 bases between. The germline V gene has CDR1 MNHEY and CDR2 SVGAGI. The CDR3 extends over 13 amino acids. CDR3 nucleotide sequence: TGTGCCAGCAGTTACTCAGGGAATGAAAAACTGTTTTTT. Its protein product is CASSYSGNEKLFF.

In its sample, this clone was seen once. This sequence joins TRBV4-2 and TRBJ2-3, with 8 nucleotides matching TRBD2. The CDR3 totals 16 residues. Germline values: CDR1 LGHNA, CDR2 YNFKEQ. V was clipped by 1 base and J by 5 bases; unmatched bases: 8. CDR3: CASSQVSGGGIDTQYF. The CDR3, as DNA: TGTGCCAGCAGCCAAGTCAGCGGGGGAGGTATAGATACGCAGTATTTT.

The V gene is TRBV28, the J gene TRBJ1-6, with D possibly matching TRBD1 (5 bases). Germline V lookup: CDR1 MDHEN, CDR2 SYDVKM. The CDR3 length is 14 residues. V lost 7 bases and J lost 8, with 15 bases in between. Written as DNA, the CDR3 is TGTGCCAGCACCCTGGGACTTTTCCATTCACCCCTCCACTTT. Residues: CASTLGLFHSPLHF. Variable domain in full (rest from reference TRBV28 and TRBJ1-6): DVKVTQSSRYLVKRTGEKVFLECVQDMDHENMFWYRQDPGLGLRLIYFSYDVKMKEKGDIPEGYSVSREKKERFSLILESASTNQTSMYLCASTLGLFHSPLHFGNGTRLTVT.

This clone was counted a single time. The genes are TRBV28 and TRBJ2-3; TRBD1 aligns across 9 bases. The CDR3 runs to 15 residues. V dropped 5 bases and J dropped 1; count of bases not matched to a gene: 4. Germline V CDR1 and CDR2: MDHEN, SYDVKM. CDR3 region: CASSATGGGTDTQYF. CDR3 sequence (DNA): TGTGCCAGCAGTGCGACAGGGGGAGGCACAGATACGCAGTATTTT.

This clone was detected only a few times. J is TRBJ1-5 and V is TRBV6-1; possibly TRBD1 for D (5 bases). This CDR3 is 16 amino acids long. Germline CDR1 reads MNHNS; CDR2 reads SASEGT. The V gene lost 4 bases and the J gene lost 0 bases, with 13 bases spanning the gap. This chain's CDR3 is CASSGGKSYSNQPQHF. The DNA of the CDR3 is TGTGCCAGCAGTGGGGGGAAAAGCTATAGCAATCAGCCCCAGCATTTT.

The V call is TRBV7-9, the J call TRBJ2-5; D is ambiguous. The CDR3 sequence is 14 residues long. The ends were cut back, 5 bases at V and 1 base at J, with 11 bases in the middle. Germline loops: CDR1 SEHNR, CDR2 FQNEAQ (reference sequence). The CDR3, as DNA: TGTGCCAGCAGCCCCCGAGTAGCCCAAGAGACCCAGTACTTC. It encodes CASSPRVAQETQYF.

The count of this clone is one. This sequence joins TRBV6-1 and TRBJ2-1; D tentatively fits TRBD1 or TRBD2 (6 bases each). The germline V gene has CDR1 MNHNS and CDR2 SASEGT. CDR3 size: 16 residues. V gave up 2 bases and J gave up 7 bases, with 18 bases separating them. In DNA, the CDR3 is TGTGCCAGCAGTGAAAGGGGGTGGCTAGGGAGGAATGAGCAGTTCTTC. Protein product: CASSERGWLGRNEQFF.